This T cell receptor beta chain is drawn from a study of blood T cells in healthy people across ages. The germline CDR1 and CDR2 sequences are SGHTA and FQGNSA. The CDR3 extends over 18 amino acids. V trimming: 4 bases; J trimming: 4 bases; junction bases outside the gene matches: 14. The second PCR ran about 6 to 11 cycles with a sample-barcoded 5' primer and J-beta primers. TCRdb reprocessed the 5' RACE reads with MiXCR, giving one entry per CDR3 protein. The sample has about 930,000 distinct CDR3 sequences; roughly 29% are singletons. Samples each yielded at least 5.5 micrograms of total RNA. A further study also used this sample, focusing on T cells of mothers and their children. Per that study: All extracted RNA went into cDNA synthesis, roughly 1.5 ug per 15 ul. The analysis detected no persistent microchimeric T cell clones.

Sequencing input: blood. This rearrangement joins TRBV7-2 to TRBJ2-1; TRBD1 matches 9 bases. The sequence was obtained from a woman between 40 and 55 years old in good health. CDR3 coding DNA: TGTGCCAGCAGCTACCGGGACAGGGCCTATGGGGTATACAATGAGCAGTTCTTC. Translated: CASSYRDRAYGVYNEQFF.